Below are 6 T cell receptor beta chains sequenced from a single sample in a study of blood T cell repertoires in COVID-19. Profiling relied on immunoSEQ multiplex PCR, and the TCRdb table lists in-frame clones only, not all of them. This table has roughly 290,000 clones, approximately 83% appearing once. Sequencing was done on a sample of PBMCs or T cells enriched from blood (not recorded which). These receptors originate from a woman in her twenties or thirties who had recovered from COVID-19.

This clone has more than one count but fewer than ten. The J gene is TRBJ1-5, the V gene TRBV7-9; no clear D gene. The CDR3 covers 12 residues. V was clipped by 5 bases and J by 4 bases, with 6 bases between them. Germline-derived CDR1 and CDR2 are SEHNR and FQNEAQ (reference sequence). CDR3 bases: TGTGCCAGCAGCCGAGATAATCAGCCCCAGCATTTT. It specifies CASSRDNQPQHF. Filled out from reference TRBV7-9 and TRBJ1-5, the complete variable domain reads DTGVSQNPRHKITKRGQNVTFRCDPISEHNRLYWYRQTLGQGPEFLTYFQNEAQLEKSRLLSDRFSAERPKGSFSTLEIQRTEQGDSAMYLCASSRDNQPQHFGDGTRLSIL.

CDR3 region: CASSLGLAGAETQYF. In DNA, the CDR3 is TGTGCCAGCAGCTTGGGACTAGCGGGAGCAGAGACCCAGTACTTC. The chain uses TRBV7-6 and TRBJ2-5; 14 nucleotides align to TRBD2. Germline trimming cut 3 bases from V and 4 bases from J; bases unmatched to any gene: 1. Germline V CDR1 and CDR2: SGHVS, FNYEAQ. The CDR3 has 15 amino acids.

The chain is built from TRBV4-1 and TRBJ1-2, with 7 bases identical to TRBD1. The CDR3 contains 13 residues. Germline V gives CDR1 MGHRA, CDR2 YSYEKL. The J segment lost 7 bases and the V segment lost 3 bases, leaving 5 bases of the junction unmatched. The CDR3, as DNA: TGCGCCAGCAGCCAGGAAGGGGGCTTTGGCTACACCTTC. It yields the protein CASSQEGGFGYTF.

The chain uses TRBV10-3 and TRBJ2-5; 13 bases agree with TRBD2. Germline V CDR1 and CDR2: ENHRY, SYGVKD. Trimming took 6 bases from V and 2 from J; bases not matched to a gene: 18. The CDR3 spans 20 residues. CDR3 nucleotide sequence: TGTGCCATCAGCACTTCTGGACTAGCGGGAGTGGGTCCGGGGCAAGAGACCCAGTACTTC. Translating it yields CAISTSGLAGVGPGQETQYF.

J is TRBJ1-2 and V is TRBV6-2 or TRBV6-3, with a weak D call TRBD1 (6 bases). Trimming took off 5 bases at V and 4 bases at J, with 14 bases between the two ends. This CDR3 contains 14 residues. The germline V gene encodes CDR1 MNHEY and CDR2 SVGEGT. The CDR3 nucleotides read TGTGCCAGCAGTCCCCACAGGGATTTCTATGGCTACACCTTC. This codes for CASSPHRDFYGYTF.

The chain carries TRBV2 and TRBJ1-5, with TRBD1 identical over 8 bases. Germline V lookup: CDR1 SNHLY, CDR2 FYNNEI. Unmatched junction bases numbered 9, after V lost 1 base and J lost 7 bases. The CDR3 is 16 amino acids. CDR3 DNA sequence: TGTGCCAGCAGTGAAGGGACAGGGCCTCTTCGGCAGCCCCAGCATTTT. This sequence encodes CASSEGTGPLRQPQHF.